This T cell receptor beta chain originates from a study of CD8 T cells in Susac syndrome. Whole-study context: Susac syndrome patients were untreated, on corticosteroids with some adding intravenous immunoglobulin, or on intravenous immunoglobulin only.

Germline CDR1 is SQVTM and CDR2 is ANQGSEA. V lost 2 bases to trimming and J lost 4 bases, with 11 bases between them. This CDR3 is 13 amino acids long. With regard to this clonotype: Its target is unknown.

The study, taken as a whole, reports: Clonal expansion of CD8+ cells in Susac peaked in TEMRA cells (and in active patients).

After extraction with the RNeasy kit, roughly 0.45 to 1 ug of the RNA was reverse transcribed using random hexamers. A single record per CDR3 protein comes from TCRdb applying MiXCR to the immunoSEQ multiplex PCR reads. The sample carries about 130,000 distinct CDR3 sequences, roughly 94% recorded once. The TCR comes from a human donor with Susac syndrome. The gene calls are TRBV29-1 and TRBJ1-2, with D perhaps matching TRBD1 (5 bases). Specimen: CD8+ T cells from PBMCs. The CDR3 here is CSVELEGFYGYTF. CDR3 DNA sequence: TGCAGCGTTGAATTGGAGGGGTTCTATGGCTACACCTTC.